The 22 T cell receptor beta chains reported below all come from one sample, sequenced in a study of CD8 T cells in ankylosing spondylitis. TCRdb recomputed calls from the 5' RACE reads with MiXCR, one row per CDR3 protein. The sample shows some 150,000 distinct CDR3 sequences, roughly 11% of them seen only once. The specimen was blood, either unsorted or a sorted T cell fraction (not recorded which). The receptors derive from a female donor with ankylosing spondylitis or in good health (not recorded which).

This clonotype came up a few times. The gene calls are TRBV28 and TRBJ1-6; 9 bases map to TRBD1. Per germline, CDR1 MDHEN and CDR2 SYDVKM. Losses at the gene ends were 5 bases for V and 10 bases for J; bases not matched to a gene: 9. This CDR3 is 15 amino acids long. The CDR3 loop reads CASSPRDRVQSPLHF. As DNA, the CDR3 is TGTGCCAGCAGTCCCCGGGACAGGGTTCAATCACCCCTCCACTTT.

This clonotype was seen only a few times. J is TRBJ1-4 and V is TRBV4-1; D gene uncertain. The CDR3 is made up of 16 amino acids. Germline lookup yields CDR1 MGHRA and CDR2 YSYEKL. Trimming stripped 0 bases from V and 13 bases from J, with 21 bases between. The CDR3, as DNA: TGCGCCAGCAGCCAAGAAGGAGGACGCCCCTTAGGTTTACTGTTTTTT. As protein: CASSQEGGRPLGLLFF.

This clonotype was found many times. V is TRBV12-5 and J is TRBJ1-4; D is undetermined. V was clipped by 3 bases and J by 7 bases, with 12 bases between them. Germline CDR1 is LGHNT and CDR2 is FRNRAP. This CDR3 is built from 14 residues. The DNA of the CDR3 is TGTGCTAGTGGTTTAGCTAATGTTTGTGAAAAACTGTTTTTT. Its translation: CASGLANVCEKLFF. Based on the CDR3 plus reference TRBV12-5 and TRBJ1-4, the full variable domain is DARVTQTPRHKVTEMGQEVTMRCQPILGHNTVFWYRQTMMQGLELLAYFRNRAPLDDSGMPKDRFSAEMPDATLATLKIQPSEPRDSAVYFCASGLANVCEKLFFGSGTQLSVL.

This clonotype was counted ten times or more. CDR3 in amino acids: CASSLEGQGEQYF. The CDR3 DNA reads TGCGCCAGCAGCTTGGAGGGCCAGGGGGAGCAGTACTTC. The chain couples TRBV5-1 to TRBJ2-7; weak D call: TRBD1 (6 bases). V lost 0 bases and J lost 7, with 11 bases in between. The CDR3 is 13 residues long. Germline V gene lookup returns CDR1 SGHRS and CDR2 YFSETQ. The complete variable domain, with remaining parts taken from reference TRBV5-1 and TRBJ2-7, reads KAGVTQTPRYLIKTRGQQVTLSCSPISGHRSVSWYQQTPGQGLQFLFEYFSETQRNKGNFPGRFSGRQFSNSRSEMNVSTLELGDSALYLCASSLEGQGEQYFGPGTRLTVT.

This clonotype was recorded many times. This chain connects TRBV28 to TRBJ2-5, with 10 positions matching TRBD1. The CDR3 runs to 15 residues. The V gene end was trimmed by 6 bases and the J gene end by 4 bases; junction bases not matched to a gene: 8. Germline V CDR1 and CDR2: MDHEN, SYDVKM. The CDR3 protein is CASRRQGAQGETQYF. For the CDR3, the DNA is TGTGCCAGCAGAAGACAGGGGGCGCAGGGAGAGACCCAGTACTTC.

This clonotype was detected only a few times. This chain uses TRBV19 with TRBJ2-7; 13 positions match TRBD2. J gave up 4 bases and V 5 bases, and 2 bases lay outside the gene matches. CDR1 and CDR2 from the germline V gene are LNHDA and SQIVND (reference sequence). The CDR3 sequence is 14 residues long. Here the CDR3 reads CASSWTSGRYEQYF. CDR3 sequence (DNA): TGTGCCAGTAGTTGGACTAGCGGGAGATACGAGCAGTACTTC.

This clonotype was found many times. The rearrangement links TRBV20-1 to TRBJ2-4; D perhaps matches TRBD1 (6 bases). CDR1 and CDR2 from the germline V gene are DFQATT and SNEGSKA (reference sequence). Trimming took off 0 bases at V and 0 bases at J, with 15 bases between the two ends. The CDR3 is made up of 17 amino acids. The CDR3 bases are TGCAGTGCTAGAGATAAAGGGGGTGACTTAGCCAAAAACATTCAGTACTTC. Protein: CSARDKGGDLAKNIQYF.

The rearrangement uses TRBV7-8 and TRBJ2-1, with no clear D. The CDR3 is made up of 16 amino acids. The germline V and J ends were trimmed by 4 bases and 0 bases, with 13 bases remaining between them. Germline CDR1 reads SGHVS; CDR2 reads FQNEAQ. The CDR3 sequence: CASSSRFGSSYNEQFF. The CDR3 nucleotides are TGTGCCAGCAGCTCGAGGTTCGGAAGCTCCTACAATGAGCAGTTCTTC.

This clonotype came up many times. This chain joins TRBV29-1 and TRBJ2-3; no clear D gene. Germline assignment: CDR1 SQVTM and CDR2 ANQGSEA. The CDR3 is 14 amino acids. V shed 4 bases and J shed 8 bases, with 19 bases lying between them. The CDR3, as DNA: TGCAGCGTTGCCGGCAGGATGGGCGTCGGTACGCAGTATTTT. Protein: CSVAGRMGVGTQYF.

The chain couples TRBV7-8 to TRBJ2-3; 10 bases align to TRBD1. Germline loops: CDR1 SGHVS, CDR2 FQNEAQ. V shed 0 bases, J shed 9 bases, and the junction held 9 bases outside the gene matches. The CDR3 contains 16 residues. CDR3 amino acids: CASSLAGTGVLETQYF. CDR3 nucleotides: TGTGCCAGCAGCTTAGCGGGGACAGGGGTTTTGGAGACGCAGTATTTT.

Many counts were recorded for this clonotype. The V call is TRBV14, the J call TRBJ2-1; D ambiguous. The germline CDR1 and CDR2 sequences are SGHDN and FVKESK. V was clipped by 1 base and J by 1 base, with 5 bases between them. CDR3 size: 14 residues. CDR3 amino acids: CASSQASSYNEQFF. As DNA, the CDR3 is TGTGCCAGCAGCCAAGCTAGTTCCTACAATGAGCAGTTCTTC.

The V gene is TRBV2, the J gene TRBJ2-7; TRBD2 matches at 8 bases. Germline lookup yields CDR1 SNHLY and CDR2 FYNNEI. This CDR3 region has 15 residues. V dropped 4 bases and J dropped 7; count of bases not matched to a gene: 12. CDR3 in amino acids: CASSATSEGLGEQYF. The CDR3, as DNA: TGTGCCAGCAGTGCGACTAGCGAGGGACTGGGTGAGCAGTACTTC.

This clonotype was recorded at least ten times. The chain is built from TRBV5-1 and TRBJ1-4; TRBD1 agrees at 9 bases. This CDR3 has 15 amino acids. Germline lookup yields CDR1 SGHRS and CDR2 YFSETQ. V lost 4 bases to trimming and J lost 4 bases; unmatched junction nucleotides: 5. The CDR3 region is CASSGGQGINEKLFF. The CDR3 DNA sequence: TGCGCCAGCAGCGGGGGACAGGGCATTAATGAAAAACTGTTTTTT.

This clonotype was counted once. This rearrangement joins TRBV4-1 to TRBJ2-7, with D maybe TRBD2 (5 bases). With 1 base removed from V and 2 bases from J, the gap between germline ends came to 9 bases. Germline V CDR1 and CDR2: MGHRA, YSYEKL. The CDR3 is 14 residues long. DNA for the CDR3: TGCGCCAGCAGCCAAGGTCCAGCGGCCTACGAGCAGTACTTC. Translation gives CASSQGPAAYEQYF.

This clonotype showed up many times. The chain has TRBV29-1 and TRBJ2-1; 7 nucleotides match TRBD1. The CDR3 is made up of 12 amino acids. V shed 6 bases and J 10 bases; nucleotides not matched to a gene: 9. Germline V gene lookup returns CDR1 SQVTM and CDR2 ANQGSEA. CDR3 nucleotides: TGCAGCGTCTACACAGGGGCAGGCGAGCAGTTCTTC. It encodes CSVYTGAGEQFF.

This clonotype was seen at least ten times. The chain has TRBV7-8 and TRBJ2-7; D is possibly TRBD1 (5 bases). Trimming pared 1 base from V and 4 bases from J, leaving 5 bases between. The CDR3 covers 12 residues. Germline V lookup: CDR1 SGHVS, CDR2 FQNEAQ. The CDR3 loop reads CASSLGQYEQYF. CDR3 coding DNA: TGTGCCAGCAGCTTAGGACAGTACGAGCAGTACTTC.

CDR3 protein: CSVWTGQADYTIYF. The CDR3, as DNA: TGCAGCGTTTGGACAGGGCAAGCGGACTACACCATATATTTT. The J gene is TRBJ1-3, the V gene TRBV29-1, with 8 bases lining up with TRBD1. The germline gives CDR1 SQVTM, CDR2 ANQGSEA. The CDR3 loop spans 14 amino acids. Losses at the gene ends were 5 bases for V and 8 bases for J; bases not matched to a gene: 11. The entire variable domain, with the rest obtained from reference TRBV29-1 and TRBJ1-3, is as follows: SAVISQKPSRDICQRGTSLTIQCQVDSQVTMMFWYRQQPGQSLTLIATANQGSEATYESGFVIDKFPISRPNLTFSTLTVSNMSPEDSSIYLCSVWTGQADYTIYFGEGSWLTVV.

This clonotype was counted many times. This chain uses TRBV5-1 with TRBJ2-3, with D perhaps matching TRBD1 (6 bases). Trimming removed 7 bases at V and 3 bases at J, with 12 bases between. This CDR3 has 13 amino acids. From germline, CDR1 is SGHRS and CDR2 YFSETQ. The CDR3: CASAEGETDTQYF. CDR3 in DNA: TGCGCCAGCGCTGAGGGGGAGACAGATACGCAGTATTTT.

Notes on this clonotype: A much larger clonotype is one base distant, so this may be a read error. The CDR3 sequence: CASRKQGLEGYAF. CDR3 in DNA: TGTGCCAGCCGAAAACAGGGGTTAGAAGGCTACGCCTTC. This chain uses TRBV7-2 with TRBJ1-2, with 7 positions matching TRBD1. The CDR3 consists of 13 residues. The germline gives CDR1 SGHTA, CDR2 FQGNSA.

There are many counts of this clonotype. V gene TRBV28 combines with J gene TRBJ2-7, with a tentative D call TRBD1 (6 bases). This CDR3 is built from 15 residues. The V end lost 7 bases, the J end lost 3 bases, and 19 bases lay between the germline ends. Germline CDR1 and CDR2: MDHEN and SYDVKM. The CDR3 protein is CASTTVRGNHYEQYF. The CDR3, as DNA: TGTGCCAGCACCACAGTTAGGGGGAACCACTACGAGCAGTACTTC.

There are many counts of this clonotype. V usage is TRBV28 and J usage is TRBJ1-2; weak D call: TRBD1 (5 bases). V lost 4 bases and J lost 5, with 17 bases in between. Germline V gene data show CDR1 as MDHEN and CDR2 as SYDVKM. The CDR3 runs to 15 residues. The CDR3 loop reads CASSSSGSGRYGYTF. The CDR3 DNA is TGTGCCAGCAGTTCCTCAGGGTCCGGGAGGTATGGCTACACCTTC.

This clonotype was counted at least ten times. CDR3 loop: CATSDPPLEETQYF. The CDR3 DNA reads TGTGCCACCAGTGATCCCCCCCTGGAAGAGACCCAGTACTTC. J is TRBJ2-5 and V is TRBV24-1, with D hard to call. This CDR3 contains 14 residues. From germline, CDR1 is KGHDR and CDR2 SFDVKD. Trimming took 3 bases from V and 3 from J, leaving 10 bases between them.